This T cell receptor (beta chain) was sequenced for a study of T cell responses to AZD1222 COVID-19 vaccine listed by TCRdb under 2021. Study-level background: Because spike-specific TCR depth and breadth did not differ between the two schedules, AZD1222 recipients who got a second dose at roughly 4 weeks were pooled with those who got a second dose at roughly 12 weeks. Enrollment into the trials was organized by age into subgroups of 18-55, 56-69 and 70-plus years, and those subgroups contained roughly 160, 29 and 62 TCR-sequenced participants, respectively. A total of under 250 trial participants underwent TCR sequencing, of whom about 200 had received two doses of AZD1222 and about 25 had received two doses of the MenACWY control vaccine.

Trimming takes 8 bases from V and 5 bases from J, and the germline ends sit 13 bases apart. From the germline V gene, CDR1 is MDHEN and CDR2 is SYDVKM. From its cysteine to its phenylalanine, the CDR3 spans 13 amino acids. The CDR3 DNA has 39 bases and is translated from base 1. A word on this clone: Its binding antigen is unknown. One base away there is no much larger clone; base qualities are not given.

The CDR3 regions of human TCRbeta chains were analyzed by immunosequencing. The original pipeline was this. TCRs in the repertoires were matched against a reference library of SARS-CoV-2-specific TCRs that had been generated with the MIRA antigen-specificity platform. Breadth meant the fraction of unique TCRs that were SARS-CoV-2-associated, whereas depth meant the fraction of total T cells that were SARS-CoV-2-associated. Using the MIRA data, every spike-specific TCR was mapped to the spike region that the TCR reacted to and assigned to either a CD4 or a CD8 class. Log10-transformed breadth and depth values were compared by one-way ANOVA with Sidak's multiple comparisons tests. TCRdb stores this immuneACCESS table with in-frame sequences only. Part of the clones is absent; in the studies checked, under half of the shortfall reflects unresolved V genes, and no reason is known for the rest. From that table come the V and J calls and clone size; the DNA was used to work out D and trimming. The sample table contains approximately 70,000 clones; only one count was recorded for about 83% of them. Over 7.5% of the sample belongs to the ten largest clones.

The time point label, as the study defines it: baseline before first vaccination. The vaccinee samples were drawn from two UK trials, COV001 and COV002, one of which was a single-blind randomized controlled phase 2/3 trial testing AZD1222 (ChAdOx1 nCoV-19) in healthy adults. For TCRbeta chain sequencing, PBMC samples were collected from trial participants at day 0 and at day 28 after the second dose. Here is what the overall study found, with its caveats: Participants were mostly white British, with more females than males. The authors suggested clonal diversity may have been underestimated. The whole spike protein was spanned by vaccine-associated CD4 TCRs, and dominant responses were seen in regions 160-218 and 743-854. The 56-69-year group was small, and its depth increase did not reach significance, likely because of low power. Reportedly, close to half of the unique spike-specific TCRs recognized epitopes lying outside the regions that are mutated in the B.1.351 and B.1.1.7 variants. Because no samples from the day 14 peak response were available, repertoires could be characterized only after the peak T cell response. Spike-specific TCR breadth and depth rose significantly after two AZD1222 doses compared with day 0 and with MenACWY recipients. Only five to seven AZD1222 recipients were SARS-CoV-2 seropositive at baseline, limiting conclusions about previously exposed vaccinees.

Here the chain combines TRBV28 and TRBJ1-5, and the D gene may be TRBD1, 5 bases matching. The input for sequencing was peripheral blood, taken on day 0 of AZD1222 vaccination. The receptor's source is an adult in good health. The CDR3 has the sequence CASGGQGDQPQHF. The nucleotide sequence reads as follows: TGTGCCAGCGGTGGGCAGGGTGATCAGCCCCAGCATTTT.